The clone carrying this T cell receptor beta chain was recorded only once. The source of the sample is a study of cytomegalovirus exposure and HLA in healthy donors. Study context: Researchers previously reported finding 100 million or so unique TCR beta sequences from 170 million or so T cells.

Trimming removed 3 bases from V and 1 base from J, with 12 bases in between. Germline V gene sequence: CDR1 KGHSH, CDR2 LQKENI. This CDR3 spans 15 amino acids. Primers included in the PCR were 60 Vbeta and 13 Jbeta primers. Original processing notes: In a later analysis, some 11 million of 60 million to 80 million unique beta chains occurred in at least two donors. Repertoires were generated with immunoSEQ multiplex PCR, while TCRdb's copy carries only in-frame clones and drops some. The V and J calls and the clone size are those of that table, but D and trimming were determined from the DNA. The table includes more than 130,000 clones, about 70% detected once.

This clonotype originated in a man aged 18 to 29 in good health and CMV-seronegative. The sequencing sample was made of PBMCs. This chain links TRBV18 with TRBJ1-1, with D perhaps matching TRBD1 (5 bases). Written as DNA, the CDR3 is TGTGCCAGCTCACCGCGGGAGACAGCGAACACTGAAGCTTTCTTT. It codes for CASSPRETANTEAFF.